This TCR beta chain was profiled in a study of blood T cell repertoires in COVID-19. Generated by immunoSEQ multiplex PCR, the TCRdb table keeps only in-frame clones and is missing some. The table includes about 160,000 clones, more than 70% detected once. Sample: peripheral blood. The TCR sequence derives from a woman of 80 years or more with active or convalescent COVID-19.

The CDR3 region is CASSAGLAGGVNEQFF. The CDR3 DNA is TGTGCCAGCAGCGCGGGACTAGCGGGAGGAGTCAATGAGCAGTTCTTC. The chain recombines TRBV2 with TRBJ2-1, with 15 bases that match TRBD2. CDR3 size: 16 residues. Germline V gives CDR1 SNHLY, CDR2 FYNNEI. V gave up 6 bases and J gave up 6 bases; unmatched junction bases: 6. The full variable domain, completed using reference TRBV2 and TRBJ2-1, is EPEVTQTPSHQVTQMGQEVILRCVPISNHLYFYWYRQILGQKVEFLVSFYNNEISEKSEIFDDQFSVERPDGSNFTLKIRSTKLEDSAMYFCASSAGLAGGVNEQFFGPGTRLTVL.